These T cell receptor beta chains were read from a single sample in a study of blood T cells in healthy people across ages. Each CDR3 protein gets one entry after TCRdb re-called the 5' RACE reads with MiXCR. The sample shows about 1.4 million distinct CDR3 sequences, around 59% of them seen only once. Sample: blood. The source is a man between 18 and 29 years old in good health. Each CDR3 is given with its conserved first and last residue. The D gene is left open where the match is weak. The size entry is marked missing in some rows and otherwise reads once, few, many or a size class.

cdr3_nt cdr3_aa v_call d_call j_call clone_size
TGTGCCTGGAGTTGGACTAGCCGTCACAATGAGCAGTTCTTC CAWSWTSRHNEQFF TRBV30 TRBD2 TRBJ2-1 -
TGTGCCAGCAGCTCGGACAGGGTTACGGGTCAGCCCCAGCATTTT CASSSDRVTGQPQHF TRBV5-5 TRBD1 TRBJ1-5 -
TGCAGTGCTGGCGGCTGGAGCCCCTACGAGCAGTACTTC CSAGGWSPYEQYF TRBV20-1 - TRBJ2-7 -
TGCAGCGTTGAAGGGACAGGTGATTCCTACGAGCAGTACTTC CSVEGTGDSYEQYF TRBV29-1 TRBD1 TRBJ2-7 few
TGTGCCAGCAGTGAAAGCCGGAAAGGAGGAAGAACAGATACGCAGTATTTT CASSESRKGGRTDTQYF TRBV25-1 - TRBJ2-3 -
TGTGCCAGCAGTTGGGGGGGGACAGGGGCCTACGAGCAGTACTTC CASSWGGTGAYEQYF TRBV28 TRBD1 TRBJ2-7 -
TGTGCCAGCGATCAGGGGAAGAATGAGCAGTTCTTC CASDQGKNEQFF TRBV6-2/TRBV6-3 - TRBJ2-1 -
TGCAGTGCTAGAGAGACTAGCGGTGGGACCCAGTACTTC CSARETSGGTQYF TRBV20-1 TRBD2 TRBJ2-5 -
TGTGCCAACAGGCCATACGGACGGGGCACAGATACGCAGTATTTT CANRPYGRGTDTQYF TRBV6-5 - TRBJ2-3 -
TGCGCCAGCAGCAAACAGGGGGCTATAGACATTCAGTACTTC CASSKQGAIDIQYF TRBV5-1 TRBD1 TRBJ2-4 -
TGTGCCAGCAGTGAATCTAGGGCTAGCGGGACTCTGGAGCAGTACTTC CASSESRASGTLEQYF TRBV25-1 TRBD2 TRBJ2-5 -